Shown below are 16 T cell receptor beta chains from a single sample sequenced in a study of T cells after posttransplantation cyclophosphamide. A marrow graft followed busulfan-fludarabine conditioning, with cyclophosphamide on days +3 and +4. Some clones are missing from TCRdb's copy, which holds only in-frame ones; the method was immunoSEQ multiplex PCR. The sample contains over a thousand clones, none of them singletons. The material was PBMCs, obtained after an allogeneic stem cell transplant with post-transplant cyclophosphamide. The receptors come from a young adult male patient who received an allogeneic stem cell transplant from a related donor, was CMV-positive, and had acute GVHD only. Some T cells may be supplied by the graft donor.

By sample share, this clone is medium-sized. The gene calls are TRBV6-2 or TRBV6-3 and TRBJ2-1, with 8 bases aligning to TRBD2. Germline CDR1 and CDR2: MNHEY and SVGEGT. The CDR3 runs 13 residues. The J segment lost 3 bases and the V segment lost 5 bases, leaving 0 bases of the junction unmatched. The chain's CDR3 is CASSSGSYNEQFF. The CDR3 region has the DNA TGTGCCAGCAGTAGCGGGAGCTACAATGAGCAGTTCTTC.

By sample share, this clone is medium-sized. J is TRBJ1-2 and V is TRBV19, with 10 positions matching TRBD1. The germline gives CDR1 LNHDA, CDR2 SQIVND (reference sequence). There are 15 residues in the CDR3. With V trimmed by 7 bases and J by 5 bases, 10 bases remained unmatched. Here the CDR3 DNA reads TGTGCCAGTATCACCCCCTCGGACAGGGGGTATGGCTACACCTTC. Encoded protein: CASITPSDRGYGYTF.

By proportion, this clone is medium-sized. CDR3 amino acids: CASSKYSNQPQHF. The CDR3 bases are TGTGCCAGCAGTAAATATAGCAATCAGCCCCAGCATTTT. V and J are TRBV12-3 or TRBV12-4 and TRBJ1-5; D is undetermined. The CDR3 has 13 amino acids. V gave up 5 bases and J gave up 0 bases, with 5 bases separating them.

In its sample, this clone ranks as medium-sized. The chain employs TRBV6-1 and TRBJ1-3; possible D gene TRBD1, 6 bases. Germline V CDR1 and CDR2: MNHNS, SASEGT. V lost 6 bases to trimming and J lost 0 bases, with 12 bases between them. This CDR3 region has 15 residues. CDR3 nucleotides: TGTGCCAGCAGGAACAGGGCCAGCTCTGGAAACACCATATATTTT. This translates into CASRNRASSGNTIYF.

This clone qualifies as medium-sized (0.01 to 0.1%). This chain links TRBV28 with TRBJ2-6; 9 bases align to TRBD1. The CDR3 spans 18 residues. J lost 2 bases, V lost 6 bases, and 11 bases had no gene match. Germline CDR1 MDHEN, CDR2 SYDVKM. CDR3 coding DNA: TGTGCCAGCAGGAATACCGGGACAGGGTTCACTGGGGCCAACGTCCTGACTTTC. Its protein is CASRNTGTGFTGANVLTF.

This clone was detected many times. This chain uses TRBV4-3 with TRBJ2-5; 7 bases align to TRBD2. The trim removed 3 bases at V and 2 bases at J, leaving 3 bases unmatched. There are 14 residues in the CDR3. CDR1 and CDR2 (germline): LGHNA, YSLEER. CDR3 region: CASSHLSGQETQYF. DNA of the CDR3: TGCGCCAGCAGCCACCTTAGCGGGCAAGAGACCCAGTACTTC.

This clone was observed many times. The CDR3 sequence is CASSVAPTSVETQYF. The CDR3, as DNA: TGTGCCAGCAGCGTAGCTCCGACTAGCGTAGAGACCCAGTACTTC. The rearrangement links TRBV9 to TRBJ2-5; 8 positions match TRBD2. Germline assignment: CDR1 SGDLS and CDR2 YYNGEE. The ends lost 0 bases at V and 4 bases at J; junction bases unmatched: 5. The CDR3 is 15 residues long. Using reference TRBV9 and TRBJ2-5 for the parts outside the CDR3, the full variable domain is DSGVTQTPKHLITATGQRVTLRCSPRSGDLSVYWYQQSLDQGLQFLIQYYNGEERAKGNILERFSAQQFPDLHSELNLSSLELGDSALYFCASSVAPTSVETQYFGPGTRLLVL.

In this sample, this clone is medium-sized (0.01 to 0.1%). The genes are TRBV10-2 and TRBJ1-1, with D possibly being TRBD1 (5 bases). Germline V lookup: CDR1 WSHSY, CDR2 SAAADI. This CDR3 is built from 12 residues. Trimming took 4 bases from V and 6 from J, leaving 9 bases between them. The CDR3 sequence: CASSGGNSEAFF. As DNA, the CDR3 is TGCGCCAGCAGTGGGGGCAACTCTGAAGCTTTCTTT.

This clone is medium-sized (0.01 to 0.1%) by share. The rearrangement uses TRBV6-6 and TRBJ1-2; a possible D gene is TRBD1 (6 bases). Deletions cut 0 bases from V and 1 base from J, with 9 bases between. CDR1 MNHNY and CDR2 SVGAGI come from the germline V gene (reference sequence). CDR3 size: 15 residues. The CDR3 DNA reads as TGTGCCAGCAGTTACTCGCCGGACAGTAACTATGGCTACACCTTC. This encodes CASSYSPDSNYGYTF.

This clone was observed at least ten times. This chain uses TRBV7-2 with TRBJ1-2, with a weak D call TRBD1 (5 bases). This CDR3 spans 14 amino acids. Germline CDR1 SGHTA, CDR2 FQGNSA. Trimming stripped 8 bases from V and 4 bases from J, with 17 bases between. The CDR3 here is CASGRQTYGYGYTF. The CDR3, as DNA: TGTGCCAGCGGCAGACAGACGTACGGCTATGGCTACACCTTC.

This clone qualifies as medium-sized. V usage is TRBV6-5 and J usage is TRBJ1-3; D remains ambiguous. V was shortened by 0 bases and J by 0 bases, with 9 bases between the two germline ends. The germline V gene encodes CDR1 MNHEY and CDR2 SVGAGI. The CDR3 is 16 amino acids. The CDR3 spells CASSYSRTGSGNTIYF. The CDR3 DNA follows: TGTGCCAGCAGTTACTCACGGACTGGCTCTGGAAACACCATATATTTT.

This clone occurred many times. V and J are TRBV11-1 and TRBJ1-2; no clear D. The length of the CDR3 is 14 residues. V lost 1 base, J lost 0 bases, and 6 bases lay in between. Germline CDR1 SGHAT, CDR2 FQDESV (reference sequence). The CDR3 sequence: CASSLGPANYGYTF. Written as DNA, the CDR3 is TGTGCCAGCAGCTTAGGCCCGGCTAACTATGGCTACACCTTC.

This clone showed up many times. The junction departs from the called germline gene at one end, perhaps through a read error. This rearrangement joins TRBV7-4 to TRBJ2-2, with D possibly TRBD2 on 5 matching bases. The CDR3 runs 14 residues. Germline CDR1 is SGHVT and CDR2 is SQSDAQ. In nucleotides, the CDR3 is TGTGCCAGAAGCTTAGCCCTCGGGGCCGGGGAGCTGTTTTTT. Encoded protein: CARSLALGAGELFF.

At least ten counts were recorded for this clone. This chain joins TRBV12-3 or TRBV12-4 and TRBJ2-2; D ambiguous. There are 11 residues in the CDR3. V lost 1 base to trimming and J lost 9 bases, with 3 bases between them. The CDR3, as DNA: TGTGCCAGCAGTTTAGTAAGGGAGCTGTTTTTT. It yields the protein CASSLVRELFF.

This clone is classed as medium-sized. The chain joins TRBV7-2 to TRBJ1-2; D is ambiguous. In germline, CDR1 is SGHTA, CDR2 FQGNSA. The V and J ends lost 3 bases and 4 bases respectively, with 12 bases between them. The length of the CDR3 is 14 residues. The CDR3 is CASSLAGPGYGYTF. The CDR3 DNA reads TGTGCCAGCAGCTTGGCGGGCCCAGGCTATGGCTACACCTTC.

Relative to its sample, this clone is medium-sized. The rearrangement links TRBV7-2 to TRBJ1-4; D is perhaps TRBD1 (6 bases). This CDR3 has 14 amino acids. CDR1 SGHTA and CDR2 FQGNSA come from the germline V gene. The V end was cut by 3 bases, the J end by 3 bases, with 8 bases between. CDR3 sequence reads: CASSFRGSNEKLFF. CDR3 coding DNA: TGTGCCAGCAGCTTCAGGGGCTCTAATGAAAAACTGTTTTTT.